Sequencing of this T cell receptor beta chain was carried out in a study of cytomegalovirus exposure and HLA in healthy donors. Germline CDR1 SQVTM, CDR2 ANQGSEA. Trimming removed 3 bases from V and 0 bases from J, with 17 bases in between. The CDR3 has 16 residues. PCR used 60 Vbeta primers and 13 Jbeta primers. Libraries were prepared by immunoSEQ multiplex PCR; TCRdb keeps only in-frame clonotypes and omits some of them. The data contain fewer than 250,000 clones, about nine tenths of them singletons. The chain is built from TRBV29-1 and TRBJ1-1, with D possibly TRBD1 on 6 matching bases. The sequenced material came from PBMCs. The clonotype originates from a man aged 25-40 years in good health and CMV-seronegative. The CDR3 coding sequence is TGCAGCGTTGAGAGGGTGCCACAGGGATTGAACACTGAAGCTTTCTTT. As protein: CSVERVPQGLNTEAFF.